The clone carrying this TCR beta chain showed up just once. The sample is drawn from a study of blood T cell repertoires in COVID-19. Using immunoSEQ multiplex PCR, the repertoire was profiled, and TCRdb retains in-frame clones only, with some absent. The sample has 120,000 to 150,000 clones, roughly 80% seen once. The sequenced sample was peripheral blood. This receptor was identified in a human donor with acute or convalescent COVID-19. The donor label of this sample is uncertain.

This CDR3 reads CAWSAGPNQPQHF. In DNA form, the CDR3 reads TGTGCCTGGAGCGCAGGGCCCAATCAGCCCCAGCATTTT. The chain is built from TRBV30 and TRBJ1-5; tentative D call: TRBD1 (5 bases). This CDR3 comprises 13 residues. The ends were cut back, 3 bases at V and 3 bases at J, with 9 bases in the middle. Germline CDR1 and CDR2: GTSNPN and SVGIG (reference sequence).